These 3 T cell receptor beta chains share one sample of origin, sequenced in a study of T-cell memory formation after mild COVID-19. TCRdb processed the 5' RACE reads anew with MiXCR; each CDR3 protein has one entry. The data show 280,000 or so distinct CDR3 sequences, roughly 18% seen once. The material sequenced was PBMCs or a T cell subset sorted from them (not recorded which). The origin of the receptors is a man aged 18 to 35 who had mild COVID-19 (a few samples of this study predate the infection). Cell type and time point are not known.

This clonotype appeared a few times. This chain joins TRBV11-2 and TRBJ2-2; D is possibly TRBD2 (5 bases). Trimming pared 5 bases from V and 0 bases from J, leaving 13 bases between. In germline, CDR1 is SGHAT, CDR2 FQNNGV. This CDR3 has 16 residues. The CDR3 loop reads CASSPLGQANTGELFF. The CDR3 bases are TGTGCCAGCAGCCCACTAGGCCAGGCGAACACCGGGGAGCTGTTTTTT.

This clonotype was found a few times. The rearrangement joins TRBV20-1 to TRBJ2-5; TRBD2 aligns across 7 bases. The J segment lost 7 bases and the V segment lost 3 bases, leaving 11 bases of the junction unmatched. Germline V gene lookup returns CDR1 DFQATT and CDR2 SNEGSKA (reference sequence). The CDR3 runs 14 residues. The DNA for the CDR3 is TGCAGTGCTAGGGCCAGGGAGGGGAAATGGACCCAGTACTTC. Translation: CSARAREGKWTQYF.

V usage is TRBV10-3 and J usage is TRBJ2-5; the D is unclear. V was clipped by 7 bases and J by 4 bases, with 10 bases between them. Germline CDR1 and CDR2: ENHRY and SYGVKD. The CDR3 covers 12 residues. The CDR3 coding sequence is TGTGCCATCAAAGGGTCGGGAGAGACCCAGTACTTC. Translation: CAIKGSGETQYF.